One sample yielded the 28 T cell receptor beta chains listed below, sequenced in a study of CD8+ T cells in alopecia areata. RNA was isolated and reverse transcribed to cDNA, the sequencing template. Sequencing used immunoSEQ multiplex PCR; TCRdb keeps in-frame clones, though not all of them. Counted here are some 130,000 clones, more than 40% occurring once; the ten biggest clones make up roughly 20%. Material: CD8+ T cells sorted from blood, obtained at week 0. Receptors were obtained from a human donor with alopecia areata.

The chain uses TRBV15 and TRBJ1-2, with 7 bases that match TRBD1. Germline CDR1 LNHNV, CDR2 YYDKDF (reference sequence). The length of the CDR3 is 15 residues. V lost 4 bases to trimming and J lost 4 bases; unmatched junction nucleotides: 9. CDR3 in amino acids: CATSTDRIGGYGYTF. The CDR3 DNA follows: TGTGCCACCAGCACGGACAGGATCGGCGGCTATGGCTACACCTTC.

The chain couples TRBV4-1 to TRBJ2-6; D call uncertain. The CDR3 loop spans 14 amino acids. Trimming stripped 0 bases from V and 4 bases from J, with 4 bases between. CDR1 is MGHRA, CDR2 YSYEKL, per germline. The CDR3 sequence is CASSQDGGANVLTF. CDR3 in DNA: TGCGCCAGCAGCCAAGATGGGGGGGCCAACGTCCTGACTTTC.

The chain has TRBV4-1 and TRBJ1-1, with D hard to call. The length of the CDR3 is 14 residues. CDR1 and CDR2 (germline): MGHRA, YSYEKL. The V gene lost 1 base and the J gene lost 0 bases, with 6 bases spanning the gap. DNA for the CDR3: TGCGCCAGCAGCCAAGGGACGGTGAACACTGAAGCTTTCTTT. Protein sequence: CASSQGTVNTEAFF.

This clone was counted a single time. The V and J genes are TRBV5-6 and TRBJ2-2; a possible D gene is TRBD2 (5 bases). Trimming removed 4 bases at V and 7 bases at J, with 17 bases between. Germline V CDR1 and CDR2: SGHDT, YYEEEE. This CDR3 comprises 15 residues. CDR3 sequence (DNA): TGTGCCAGCAGCCCCCAGCGGTTTGGTCACGGGGAGCTGTTTTTT. Residues: CASSPQRFGHGELFF.

In this sample, this clone turned up a few times. V and J are TRBV29-1 and TRBJ2-5, with D possibly matching TRBD2 (7 bases). The CDR3 runs 15 residues. Per the germline V gene, CDR1 is SQVTM and CDR2 is ANQGSEA. V gave up 6 bases and J gave up 0 bases, with 17 bases separating them. This chain's CDR3 is CSVGGTPRHQETQYF. CDR3 nucleotide sequence: TGCAGCGTCGGGGGGACACCGAGGCACCAAGAGACCCAGTACTTC.

The genes are TRBV6-5 and TRBJ1-4; 7 bases align to TRBD1. V lost 5 bases and J lost 3; bases outside the gene matches: 3. The length of the CDR3 is 14 residues. Germline-derived CDR1 and CDR2 are MNHEY and SVGAGI. CDR3 sequence: CASSTGTANEKLFF. The CDR3 region has the DNA TGTGCCAGCAGTACCGGGACAGCTAATGAAAAACTGTTTTTT.

J is TRBJ2-2 and V is TRBV29-1; no firm D call. Between the trimmed V and J ends, which lost 3 bases and 2 bases, there was a span of 7 bases. Germline V lookup: CDR1 SQVTM, CDR2 ANQGSEA. The CDR3 is 13 residues long. CDR3 amino acids: CSVEADNTGELFF. CDR3 nucleotide sequence: TGCAGCGTTGAGGCAGATAACACCGGGGAGCTGTTTTTT.

The genes are TRBV2 and TRBJ1-6; no clear D. Trimming shortened V by 2 bases and J by 8 bases, and 10 bases separated the two germline ends. Germline values: CDR1 SNHLY, CDR2 FYNNEI. The CDR3 has 14 amino acids. DNA for the CDR3: TGTGCCAGCAGTGAATGGGGATCTGATTCACCCCTCCACTTT. It codes for CASSEWGSDSPLHF.

The genes are TRBV5-1 and TRBJ1-1; maybe TRBD1 (6 bases). There are 16 residues in the CDR3. Germline assignment: CDR1 SGHRS and CDR2 YFSETQ. V dropped 5 bases and J dropped 4 bases, with 21 bases sitting between them. This chain's CDR3 is CASSPDGGRRSTEAFF. The CDR3 DNA reads TGCGCCAGCAGTCCTGACGGGGGGCGTCGTTCCACTGAAGCTTTCTTT.

This clone appeared a few times. The V call is TRBV15, the J call TRBJ1-1; the D is unclear. Germline assignment: CDR1 LNHNV and CDR2 YYDKDF (reference sequence). The CDR3 totals 13 residues. Trimming pared 6 bases from V and 0 bases from J, leaving 8 bases between. CDR3: CATRRTMNTEAFF. CDR3 nucleotides: TGTGCCACCAGACGTACGATGAACACTGAAGCTTTCTTT.

The chain uses TRBV6-5 and TRBJ2-2; no reliable D call. Germline V gives CDR1 MNHEY, CDR2 SVGAGI. Trimming cost V 1 base and J 6 bases, with 9 bases left between them. This CDR3 contains 14 residues. Written as DNA, the CDR3 is TGTGCCAGCAGTTACTTTCAGCAGGCCGGGGAGCTGTTTTTT. Amino acid sequence: CASSYFQQAGELFF.

The rearrangement uses TRBV30 and TRBJ2-1; no reliable D call. The CDR3 consists of 13 residues. Germline-derived CDR1 and CDR2 are GTSNPN and SVGIG (reference sequence). V was clipped by 0 bases and J by 5 bases, with 8 bases between them. The CDR3 bases are TGTGCCTGGAGTGTAGACGGTGACAATGAGCAGTTCTTC. Its translation: CAWSVDGDNEQFF.

The chain has TRBV6-5 and TRBJ1-5; D may be TRBD1 (6 bases). The germline gives CDR1 MNHEY, CDR2 SVGAGI. V was clipped by 6 bases and J by 3 bases, with 15 bases between them. The CDR3 sequence is 15 residues long. The CDR3 DNA follows: TGTGCCAGCAGCTTCTCAACAGGGCTCAATCAGCCCCAGCATTTT. Translation gives CASSFSTGLNQPQHF.

The chain has TRBV29-1 and TRBJ1-1; D is unclear. The germline V gene encodes CDR1 SQVTM and CDR2 ANQGSEA. Trimming cost V 1 base and J 4 bases, with 7 bases left between them. The CDR3 has 12 residues. In DNA, the CDR3 is TGCAGCGTTGAAGCAGTAGGCACTGAAGCTTTCTTT. Its protein is CSVEAVGTEAFF.

This clone turned up a few times. Written as DNA, the CDR3 is TGCAGCGTTGAAGAGTGGGGACATAACTATGGCTACACCTTC. Protein sequence: CSVEEWGHNYGYTF. The rearrangement links TRBV29-1 to TRBJ1-2; maybe TRBD1 (6 bases). Germline V lookup: CDR1 SQVTM, CDR2 ANQGSEA. CDR3 size: 14 residues. Trimming removed 0 bases from V and 1 base from J, with 9 bases in between.

The genes are TRBV13 and TRBJ1-1; D might be TRBD1 (6 bases). V was trimmed by 4 bases and J by 0 bases, leaving 12 bases between them. Germline V gives CDR1 PRHDT, CDR2 FYEKMQ (reference sequence). The CDR3 runs 15 residues. DNA of the CDR3: TGTGCCAGCAGCTCCCCGGACAGCTTGAACACTGAAGCTTTCTTT. It specifies CASSSPDSLNTEAFF.

This clone was found a few times. The V and J genes are TRBV29-1 and TRBJ1-2, with D unresolved. CDR3 length equals 15 residues. V gave up 6 bases and J gave up 4 bases, with 21 bases separating them. Germline CDR1 is SQVTM and CDR2 is ANQGSEA. The DNA of the CDR3 is TGCAGCGTCACGACGGAAATGCAGCACTCCTATGGCTACACCTTC. The encoded protein is CSVTTEMQHSYGYTF.

The chain has TRBV29-1 and TRBJ2-7; D gene unclear. The germline CDR1 and CDR2 sequences are SQVTM and ANQGSEA. The CDR3 length is 11 residues. The V and J ends lost 6 bases and 4 bases respectively, with 10 bases between them. This chain's CDR3 is CSVVSLYEQYF. Here the CDR3 DNA reads TGCAGCGTCGTATCATTGTACGAGCAGTACTTC.

This clone was counted between two and nine times. The CDR3 bases are TGTGCCAGCAGCCCCCCATACGGCTACGAGCAGTACTTC. Its translation is CASSPPYGYEQYF. The genes are TRBV7-9 and TRBJ2-7; D is unclear. Trimming stripped 5 bases from V and 3 bases from J, with 11 bases between. Germline V CDR1 and CDR2: SEHNR, FQNEAQ (reference sequence). The CDR3 spans 13 residues.

V gene TRBV7-2 combines with J gene TRBJ2-7; D is undetermined. Trimming removed 2 bases at V and 1 base at J, with 6 bases between. Germline assignment: CDR1 SGHTA and CDR2 FQGNSA. This CDR3 comprises 13 residues. The CDR3 coding sequence is TGTGCCAGCAGCTTACAGACTTCCTACGAGCAGTACTTC. Translated: CASSLQTSYEQYF.

This clone was counted between two and nine times. Other DNA sequences in the sample encode the same CDR3. The chain combines TRBV30 with TRBJ1-1, with D perhaps TRBD1 (6 bases). The V end was cut by 0 bases, the J end by 3 bases, with 8 bases between. Germline V gene lookup returns CDR1 GTSNPN and CDR2 SVGIG (reference sequence). The CDR3 sequence is 13 residues long. CDR3 residues: CAWSVGGDTEAFF. The CDR3, as DNA: TGTGCCTGGAGTGTAGGGGGGGACACTGAAGCTTTCTTT.

This chain links TRBV29-1 with TRBJ1-1; D is unclear. The CDR3 sequence is 14 residues long. V was cut by 4 bases and J by 0 bases, with 12 bases left in between. Per germline, CDR1 SQVTM and CDR2 ANQGSEA. CDR3 region: CSVGSKGLNTEAFF. CDR3 DNA: TGCAGCGTTGGTAGTAAAGGCCTGAACACTGAAGCTTTCTTT.

This clone was seen a few times. The V call is TRBV29-1, the J call TRBJ1-1; D gene unclear. V was shortened by 6 bases and J by 4 bases, with 6 bases between the two germline ends. The CDR3 is 10 residues long. Germline CDR1 is SQVTM and CDR2 is ANQGSEA. The DNA of the CDR3 is TGCAGCGTAAAGGGCACTGAAGCTTTCTTT. Protein: CSVKGTEAFF. Combining the CDR3 with reference TRBV29-1 and TRBJ1-1 gives the whole variable domain SAVISQKPSRDICQRGTSLTIQCQVDSQVTMMFWYRQQPGQSLTLIATANQGSEATYESGFVIDKFPISRPNLTFSTLTVSNMSPEDSSIYLCSVKGTEAFFGQGTRLTVV.

The genes are TRBV27 and TRBJ1-2; TRBD1 matches 9 bases. Germline trimming cut 5 bases from V and 4 bases from J; bases unmatched to any gene: 5. Germline V gene sequence: CDR1 MNHEY, CDR2 SMNVEV (reference sequence). The CDR3 extends over 14 amino acids. CDR3: CASSPGTGRYGYTF. The DNA of the CDR3 is TGTGCCAGCAGTCCAGGGACAGGGCGCTATGGCTACACCTTC.

A few counts support this clone. The chain uses TRBV5-1 and TRBJ1-2; D is uncertain. The germline gives CDR1 SGHRS, CDR2 YFSETQ. This CDR3 contains 14 residues. Trimming took 0 bases from V and 2 from J, leaving 8 bases between them. The CDR3 DNA follows: TGCGCCAGCAGCTTGGAGGGTCTGAACTATGGCTACACCTTC. Translated, it gives CASSLEGLNYGYTF.

This clone was counted between two and nine times. The rearrangement uses TRBV30 and TRBJ1-1; TRBD1 might be the D (6 bases). V dropped 0 bases and J dropped 3 bases, with 14 bases sitting between them. The CDR3 has 15 amino acids. The germline V gene encodes CDR1 GTSNPN and CDR2 SVGIG (reference sequence). The CDR3 is CAWSVLYPGDTEAFF. The CDR3 DNA reads as TGTGCCTGGAGTGTACTTTATCCAGGGGACACTGAAGCTTTCTTT.

This clone was observed a single time. The chain uses TRBV5-6 and TRBJ1-2; 7 bases align to TRBD1. J gave up 4 bases and V 3 bases, and 9 bases lay outside the gene matches. The CDR3 spans 15 residues. Germline V lookup: CDR1 SGHDT, CDR2 YYEEEE. In DNA, the CDR3 is TGTGCCAGCAGCTCGTTGACAGGGTCGACCTATGGCTACACCTTC. Translation: CASSSLTGSTYGYTF.

The chain joins TRBV29-1 to TRBJ1-2; no reliable D call. CDR3 length: 11 amino acids. Trimming removed 3 bases from V and 2 bases from J, with 4 bases in between. The germline V gene encodes CDR1 SQVTM and CDR2 ANQGSEA. The CDR3 DNA follows: TGCAGCGTTGACCAAAACTATGGCTACACCTTC. Protein product: CSVDQNYGYTF.